These T cell receptor beta chains were read from a single sample in a study of T-cell memory formation after mild COVID-19. TCRdb re-called the 5' RACE reads through MiXCR, storing one row per CDR3 protein. The repertoire consists of 50,000 or so distinct CDR3 sequences, with around a quarter occurring once and the leading ten covering 40% to 45%. The sample consisted of PBMCs or a T cell subset sorted from them (not recorded which). These TCRs come from a man between 18 and 35 years old who had mild COVID-19 (a few samples of this study predate the infection). Cell type and time point are not known. CDR3s include the opening cysteine and the closing phenylalanine or tryptophan. D genes are given only for firm matches. A row's size may be missing; if present it is once, few, many or a size class.

CDR3 length	D gene	clone size	V gene	J gene	CDR3 DNA	CDR3 protein
16	NA	few	TRBV20-1	TRBJ1-2	TGCAGTGCTAGAGATCGCACAGGGAGGATAGACTATGGCTACACCTTC	CSARDRTGRIDYGYTF
16	NA	few	TRBV11-2	TRBJ2-1	TGTGCCAGCAGCGTAGCGGCTGGGGTTCAGTACAATGAGCAGTTCTTC	CASSVAAGVQYNEQFF
19	NA	NA	TRBV4-3	TRBJ1-4	TGCGCCAGCAGCCAAGATTTGAACTTACGGGACGGCTTTAATGAAAAACTGTTTTTT	CASSQDLNLRDGFNEKLFF
14	NA	NA	TRBV4-3	TRBJ1-1	TGCGCCAGCAGCCAAGATAGAACCTTCACTGAAGCTTTCTTT	CASSQDRTFTEAFF
15	NA	NA	TRBV28	TRBJ1-4	TGTGCCAGCAGTTTATATACAGGCCTTAATGAAAAACTGTTTTTT	CASSLYTGLNEKLFF
15	NA	NA	TRBV4-1	TRBJ1-1	TGCGCCAGCAGCCAAGACGTCGGACAGAACCCTGAAGCTTTCTTT	CASSQDVGQNPEAFF
15	NA	NA	TRBV7-8	TRBJ2-1	TGTGCCAGCAGCTTAGTTGGGGTCTCCTACAATGAGCAGTTCTTC	CASSLVGVSYNEQFF
13	NA	NA	TRBV12-3/TRBV12-4	TRBJ1-5	TGTGCCAGCAGTTTAGGGGGGGGTCACCCCCAGCATTTT	CASSLGGGHPQHF
15	TRBD2	NA	TRBV4-1	TRBJ2-3	TGCGCCAGCAGCCCCTTAGCGGGGAGCGGAGATACGCAGTATTTT	CASSPLAGSGDTQYF
16	TRBD1	NA	TRBV19	TRBJ2-1	TGTGCCAGTAGTATTGTCCGGACAGGGAAGCCGGATGAGCAGTTCTTC	CASSIVRTGKPDEQFF
15	NA	few	TRBV21-1	TRBJ2-1	TGTGCCAGCAGCAAATTCGGGGCGGGGGTAAATGAGCAGTTCTTC	CASSKFGAGVNEQFF
15	NA	few	TRBV4-3	TRBJ2-2	TGCGCCAGCAGCCAAGAGAGGACCCGGGACGGGGAGCTGTTTTTT	CASSQERTRDGELFF
14	TRBD1	few	TRBV5-5	TRBJ2-3	TGTGCCAGCAGCTTGGGACAGGGTGGTGATACGCAGTATTTT	CASSLGQGGDTQYF
14	NA	NA	TRBV7-2	TRBJ2-3	TGTGCCAGTTCCTCCCCCTGGGGCACAGATACGCAGTATTTT	CASSSPWGTDTQYF
18	NA	NA	TRBV12-3/TRBV12-4	TRBJ2-1	TGTGCCAGCCACTTCGATACCCGGGGAGTCAGCTCCTACAATGAGCAGTTCTTC	CASHFDTRGVSSYNEQFF
13	NA	NA	TRBV20-1	TRBJ1-2	TGCAGTGCTAGAGCGAGGGATTCCTATGGCTACACCTTC	CSARARDSYGYTF
15	NA	NA	TRBV7-9	TRBJ1-2	TGTGCCAGCAGAGCAGGGTGGGAGCAAAACTATGGCTACACCTTC	CASRAGWEQNYGYTF
16	NA	NA	TRBV24-1	TRBJ2-2	TGTGCCACCAGTGATCCGGGACTGGGAAACACCGGGGAGCTGTTTTTT	CATSDPGLGNTGELFF
16	NA	few	TRBV7-2	TRBJ2-3	TGTGCCAGCAGCCCCCTTCTCTGGGATACCACAGATACGCAGTATTTT	CASSPLLWDTTDTQYF
9	NA	NA	TRBV20-1	TRBJ2-1	TGCAGTGCTAGTCCCGAGCAGTTCTTC	CSASPEQFF
15	NA	NA	TRBV12-3/TRBV12-4	TRBJ1-1	TGTGCCAGCAAATACAGTGGGCAATCGGGCACTGAAGCTTTCTTT	CASKYSGQSGTEAFF
17	TRBD2	NA	TRBV6-6	TRBJ2-5	TGTGCCAGCAGTTACTCTTGGGAGGGCCGCGGACAAGAGACCCAGTACTTC	CASSYSWEGRGQETQYF
13	NA	NA	TRBV11-2	TRBJ2-4	TGTGCCAGCAGCTTAGTCACGGTTGACATTCAGTACTTC	CASSLVTVDIQYF
15	NA	few	TRBV9	TRBJ2-5	TGTGCCAGCAGCGTAGACTTTAGTCCTAAAGAGACCCAGTACTTC	CASSVDFSPKETQYF
13	TRBD2	NA	TRBV12-3/TRBV12-4	TRBJ2-1	TGTGCCATACTAGCGGGGGGAAACAATGAGCAGTTCTTC	CAILAGGNNEQFF
14	NA	NA	TRBV27	TRBJ1-5	TGTGCCAGCAGGGTACAGGGTAGCAATCAGCCCCAGCATTTT	CASRVQGSNQPQHF
12	NA	NA	TRBV29-1	TRBJ2-1	TGCAGCTGGAACTGGAGGGACCATGAGCAGTTCTTC	CSWNWRDHEQFF
16	TRBD2	NA	TRBV7-9	TRBJ2-5	TGTGCCAGCAGCCCCATTGGAGTAGCGGGGCAAGAGACCCAGTACTTC	CASSPIGVAGQETQYF